The sequence of this TCR beta chain was determined in a study of T cell changes during pregnancy in multiple sclerosis. Sequenced by immunoSEQ multiplex PCR; TCRdb stores in-frame clones only, minus some. Of tens of thousands of clones listed, about 88% are singletons. The sequenced sample was CD8+ T cells from peripheral blood mononuclear cells, obtained before pregnancy. The TCR sequence derives from a female donor with multiple sclerosis, enrolled in a pregnancy study.

CDR3 in amino acids: CASSHRDRGGEQFF. The CDR3 DNA reads TGTGCCAGCAGCCACCGGGACAGGGGTGGGGAGCAGTTCTTC. The J gene is TRBJ2-1, the V gene TRBV5-6; 10 bases line up with TRBD1. V gave up 4 bases and J gave up 10 bases; unmatched junction bases: 8. The CDR3 contains 14 residues. Germline V CDR1 and CDR2: SGHDT, YYEEEE. The full variable domain, in which reference TRBV5-6 and TRBJ2-1 provide the parts outside the CDR3, is DAGVTQSPTHLIKTRGQQVTLRCSPKSGHDTVSWYQQALGQGPQFIFQYYEEEERQRGNFPDRFSGHQFPNYSSELNVNALLLGDSALYLCASSHRDRGGEQFFGPGTRLTVL.